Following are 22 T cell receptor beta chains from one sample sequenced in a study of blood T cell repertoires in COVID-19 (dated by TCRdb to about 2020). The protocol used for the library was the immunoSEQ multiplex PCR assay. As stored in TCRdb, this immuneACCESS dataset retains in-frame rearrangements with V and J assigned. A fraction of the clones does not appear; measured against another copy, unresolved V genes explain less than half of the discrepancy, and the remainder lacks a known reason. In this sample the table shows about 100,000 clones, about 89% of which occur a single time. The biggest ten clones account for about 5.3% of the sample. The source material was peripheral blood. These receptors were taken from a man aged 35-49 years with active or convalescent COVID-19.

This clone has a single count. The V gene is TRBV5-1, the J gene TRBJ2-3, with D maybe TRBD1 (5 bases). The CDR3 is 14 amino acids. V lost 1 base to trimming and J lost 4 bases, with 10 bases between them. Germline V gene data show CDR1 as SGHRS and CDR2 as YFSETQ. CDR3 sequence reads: CASSLFQGSDTQYF. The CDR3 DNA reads TGCGCCAGCAGCTTGTTCCAGGGCTCAGATACGCAGTATTTT.

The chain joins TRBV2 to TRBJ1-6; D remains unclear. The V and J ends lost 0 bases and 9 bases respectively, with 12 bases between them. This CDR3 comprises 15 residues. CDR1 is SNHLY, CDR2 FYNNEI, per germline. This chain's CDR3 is CASSEASTVVSPLHF. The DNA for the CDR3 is TGTGCCAGCAGTGAAGCCTCTACAGTGGTTTCACCCCTCCACTTT.

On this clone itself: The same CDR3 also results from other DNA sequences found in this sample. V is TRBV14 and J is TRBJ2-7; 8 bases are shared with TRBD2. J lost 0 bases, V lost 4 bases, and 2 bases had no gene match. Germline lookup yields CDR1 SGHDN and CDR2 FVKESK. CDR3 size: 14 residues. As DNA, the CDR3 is TGTGCCAGCAGCCGCGGGGGGAGCTCCTACGAGCAGTACTTC. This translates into CASSRGGSSYEQYF. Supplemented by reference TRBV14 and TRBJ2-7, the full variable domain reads EAGVTQFPSHSVIEKGQTVTLRCDPISGHDNLYWYRRVMGKEIKFLLHFVKESKQDESGMPNNRFLAERTGGTYSTLKVQPAELEDSGVYFCASSRGGSSYEQYFGPGTRLTVT.

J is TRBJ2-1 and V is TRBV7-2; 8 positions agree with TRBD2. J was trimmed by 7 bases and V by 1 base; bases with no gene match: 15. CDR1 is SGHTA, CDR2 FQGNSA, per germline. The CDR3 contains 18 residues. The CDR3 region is CASSLEDGSGRYGNEQFF. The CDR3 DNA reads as TGTGCCAGCAGCTTAGAGGACGGAAGCGGGAGATACGGGAATGAGCAGTTCTTC. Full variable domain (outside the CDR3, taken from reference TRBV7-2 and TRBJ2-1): GAGVSQSPSNKVTEKGKDVELRCDPISGHTALYWYRQSLGQGLEFLIYFQGNSAPDKSGLPSDRFSAERTGGSVSTLTIQRTQQEDSAVYLCASSLEDGSGRYGNEQFFGPGTRLTVL.

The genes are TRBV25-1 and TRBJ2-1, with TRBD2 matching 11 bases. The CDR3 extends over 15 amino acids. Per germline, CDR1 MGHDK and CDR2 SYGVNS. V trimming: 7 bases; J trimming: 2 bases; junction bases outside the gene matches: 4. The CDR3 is CASTISGRAYNEQFF. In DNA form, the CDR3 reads TGTGCCAGCACCATTAGCGGGAGGGCCTACAATGAGCAGTTCTTC.

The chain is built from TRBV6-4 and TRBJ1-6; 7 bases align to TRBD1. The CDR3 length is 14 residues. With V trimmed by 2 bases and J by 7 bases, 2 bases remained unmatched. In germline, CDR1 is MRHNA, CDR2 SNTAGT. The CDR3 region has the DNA TGTGCCAGCAGTGACCGGGACAGCAATTCACCCCTCCACTTT. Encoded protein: CASSDRDSNSPLHF.

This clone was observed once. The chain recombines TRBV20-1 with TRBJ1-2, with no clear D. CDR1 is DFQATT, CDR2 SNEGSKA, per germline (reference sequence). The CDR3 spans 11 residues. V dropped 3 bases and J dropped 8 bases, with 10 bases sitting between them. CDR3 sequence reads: CSASFQLGYTF. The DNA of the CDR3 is TGCAGTGCTAGTTTCCAGTTGGGCTACACCTTC.

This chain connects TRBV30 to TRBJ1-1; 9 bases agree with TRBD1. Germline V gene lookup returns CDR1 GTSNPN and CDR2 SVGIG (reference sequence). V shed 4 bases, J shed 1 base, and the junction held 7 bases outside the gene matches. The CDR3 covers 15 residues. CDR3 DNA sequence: TGTGCCTGGAACAGACAGGGGGTTCAGAACACTGAAGCTTTCTTT. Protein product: CAWNRQGVQNTEAFF.

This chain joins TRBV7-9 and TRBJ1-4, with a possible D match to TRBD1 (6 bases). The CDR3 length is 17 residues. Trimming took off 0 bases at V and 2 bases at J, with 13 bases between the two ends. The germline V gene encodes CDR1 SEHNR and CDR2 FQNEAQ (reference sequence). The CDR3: CASSLALGGSTNEKLFF. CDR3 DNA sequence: TGTGCCAGCAGCTTAGCGCTAGGGGGATCTACTAATGAAAAACTGTTTTTT. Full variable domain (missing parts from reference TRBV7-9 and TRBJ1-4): DTGVSQNPRHKITKRGQNVTFRCDPISEHNRLYWYRQTLGQGPEFLTYFQNEAQLEKSRLLSDRFSAERPKGSFSTLEIQRTEQGDSAMYLCASSLALGGSTNEKLFFGSGTQLSVL.

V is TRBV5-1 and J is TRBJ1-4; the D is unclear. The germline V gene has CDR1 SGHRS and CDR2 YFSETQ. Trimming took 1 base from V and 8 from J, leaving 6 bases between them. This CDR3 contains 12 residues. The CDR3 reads CASSLNNEKLFF. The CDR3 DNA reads TGCGCCAGCAGCTTGAACAACGAAAAACTGTTTTTT.

The CDR3 sequence is CAWSGTSGTRTQYF. CDR3 nucleotides: TGTGCCTGGAGTGGGACTAGCGGGACCAGAACGCAGTATTTT. The V call is TRBV30, the J call TRBJ2-3, with TRBD2 matching over 12 bases. This CDR3 has 14 amino acids. J gave up 9 bases and V 1 base, and 5 bases lay outside the gene matches. Germline V gene data show CDR1 as GTSNPN and CDR2 as SVGIG (reference sequence).

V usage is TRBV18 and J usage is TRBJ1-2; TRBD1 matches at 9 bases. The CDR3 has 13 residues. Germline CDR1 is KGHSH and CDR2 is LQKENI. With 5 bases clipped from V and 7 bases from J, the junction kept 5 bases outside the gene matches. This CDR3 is CASSRTGEGGYTF. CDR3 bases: TGTGCCAGCTCAAGGACAGGGGAAGGTGGCTACACCTTC.

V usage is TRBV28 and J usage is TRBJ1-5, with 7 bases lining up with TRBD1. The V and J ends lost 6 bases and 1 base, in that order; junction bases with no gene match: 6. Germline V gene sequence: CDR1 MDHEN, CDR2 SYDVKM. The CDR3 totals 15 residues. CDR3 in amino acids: CASSNRGLSNQPQHF. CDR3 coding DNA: TGTGCCAGCAGCAACAGGGGATTAAGCAATCAGCCCCAGCATTTT.

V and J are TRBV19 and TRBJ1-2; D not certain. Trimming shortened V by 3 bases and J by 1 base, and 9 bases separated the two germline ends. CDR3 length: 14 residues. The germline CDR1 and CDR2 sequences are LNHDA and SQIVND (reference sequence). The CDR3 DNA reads TGTGCCAGTAGTATGCGAGATCTTAACTATGGCTACACCTTC. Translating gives CASSMRDLNYGYTF.

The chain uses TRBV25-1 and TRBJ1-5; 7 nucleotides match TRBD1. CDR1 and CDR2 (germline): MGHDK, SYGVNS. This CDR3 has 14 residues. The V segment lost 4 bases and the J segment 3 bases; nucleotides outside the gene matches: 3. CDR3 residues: CASSGTGLNQPQHF. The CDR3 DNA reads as TGTGCCAGCAGTGGGACAGGTCTCAATCAGCCCCAGCATTTT.

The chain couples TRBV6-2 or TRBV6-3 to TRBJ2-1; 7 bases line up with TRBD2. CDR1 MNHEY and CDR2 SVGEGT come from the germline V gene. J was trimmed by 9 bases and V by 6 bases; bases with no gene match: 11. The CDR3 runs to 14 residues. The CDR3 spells CASSLHRDYPEQFF. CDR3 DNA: TGTGCCAGCAGCCTCCACCGGGACTACCCTGAGCAGTTCTTC.

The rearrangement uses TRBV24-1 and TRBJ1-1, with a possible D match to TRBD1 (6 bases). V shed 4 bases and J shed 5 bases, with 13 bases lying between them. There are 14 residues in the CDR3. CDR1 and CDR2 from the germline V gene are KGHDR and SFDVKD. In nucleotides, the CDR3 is TGTGCCACCAGTGAGACAGGCTTAGGGACTGAAGCTTTCTTT. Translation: CATSETGLGTEAFF.

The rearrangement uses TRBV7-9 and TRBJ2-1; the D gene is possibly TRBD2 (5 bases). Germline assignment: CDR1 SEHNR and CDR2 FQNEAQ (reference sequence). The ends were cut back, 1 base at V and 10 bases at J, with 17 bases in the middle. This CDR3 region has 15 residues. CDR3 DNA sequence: TGTGCCAGCAGCTTAGGTCAAGGGTGGGAGTGGGAGCAGTTCTTC. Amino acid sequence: CASSLGQGWEWEQFF.

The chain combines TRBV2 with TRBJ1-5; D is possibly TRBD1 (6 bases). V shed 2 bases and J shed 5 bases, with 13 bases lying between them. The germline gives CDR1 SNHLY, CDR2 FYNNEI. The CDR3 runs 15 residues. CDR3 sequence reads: CASSEWGTNDQPQHF. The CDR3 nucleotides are TGTGCCAGCAGTGAATGGGGGACAAACGATCAGCCCCAGCATTTT. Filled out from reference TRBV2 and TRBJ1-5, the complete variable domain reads EPEVTQTPSHQVTQMGQEVILRCVPISNHLYFYWYRQILGQKVEFLVSFYNNEISEKSEIFDDQFSVERPDGSNFTLKIRSTKLEDSAMYFCASSEWGTNDQPQHFGDGTRLSIL.

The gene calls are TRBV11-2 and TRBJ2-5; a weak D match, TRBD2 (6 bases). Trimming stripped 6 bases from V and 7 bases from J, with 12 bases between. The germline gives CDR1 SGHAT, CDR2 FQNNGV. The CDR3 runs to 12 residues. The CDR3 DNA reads TGTGCCAGCAGTCGGGACTCCGGGACCCAGTACTTC. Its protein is CASSRDSGTQYF.

CDR3 region: CASSQGIDRGEAFF. The CDR3, as DNA: TGTGCCAGCAGCCAAGGAATAGACAGGGGGGAAGCTTTCTTT. This chain joins TRBV3-1 (or the pseudogene TRBV3-2) and TRBJ1-1; 9 bases map to TRBD1. V shed 1 base and J 8 bases; nucleotides not matched to a gene: 5. This CDR3 is built from 14 residues. Germline-derived CDR1 and CDR2 are LGHDT and YNNKEL (reference sequence).

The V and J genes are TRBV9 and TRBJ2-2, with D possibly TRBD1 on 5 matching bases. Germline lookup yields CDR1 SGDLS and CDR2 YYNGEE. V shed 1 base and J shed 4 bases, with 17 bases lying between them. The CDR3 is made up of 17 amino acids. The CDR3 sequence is CASSVTERGQGTGELFF. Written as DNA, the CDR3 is TGTGCCAGCAGCGTAACCGAAAGGGGTCAGGGCACCGGGGAGCTGTTTTTT.